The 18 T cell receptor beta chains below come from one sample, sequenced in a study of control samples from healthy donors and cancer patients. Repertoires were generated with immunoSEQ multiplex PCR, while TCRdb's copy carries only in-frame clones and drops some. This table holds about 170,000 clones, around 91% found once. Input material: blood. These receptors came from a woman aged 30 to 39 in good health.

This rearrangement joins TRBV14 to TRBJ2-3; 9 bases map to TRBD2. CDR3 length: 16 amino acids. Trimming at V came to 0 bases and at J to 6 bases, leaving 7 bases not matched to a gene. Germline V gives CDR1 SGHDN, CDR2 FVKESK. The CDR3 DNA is TGTGCCAGCAGCCAAGAGGGGGCGGGGGGGCCCGATACGCAGTATTTT. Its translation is CASSQEGAGGPDTQYF.

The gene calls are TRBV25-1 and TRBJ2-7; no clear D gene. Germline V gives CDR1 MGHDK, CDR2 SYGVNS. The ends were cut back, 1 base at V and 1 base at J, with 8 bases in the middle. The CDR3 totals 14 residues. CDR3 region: CASSESMESYEQYF. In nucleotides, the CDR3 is TGTGCCAGCAGTGAATCAATGGAATCCTACGAGCAGTACTTC.

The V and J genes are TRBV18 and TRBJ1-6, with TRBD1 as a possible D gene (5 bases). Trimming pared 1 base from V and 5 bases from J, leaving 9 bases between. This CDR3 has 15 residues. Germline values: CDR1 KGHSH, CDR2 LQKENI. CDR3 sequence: CASSPLGRDNSPLHF. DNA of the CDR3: TGTGCCAGCTCACCACTGGGACGGGATAATTCACCCCTCCACTTT.

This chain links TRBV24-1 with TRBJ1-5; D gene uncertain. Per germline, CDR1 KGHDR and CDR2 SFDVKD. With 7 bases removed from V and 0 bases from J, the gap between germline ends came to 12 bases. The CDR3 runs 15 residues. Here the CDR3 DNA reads TGTGCCACCAGGGCAGTGAGTTATAGCAATCAGCCCCAGCATTTT. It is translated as CATRAVSYSNQPQHF.

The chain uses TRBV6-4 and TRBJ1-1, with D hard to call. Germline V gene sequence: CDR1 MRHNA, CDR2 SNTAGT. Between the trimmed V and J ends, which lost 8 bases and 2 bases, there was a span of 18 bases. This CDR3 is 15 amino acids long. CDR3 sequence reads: CASGSFFDNNTEAFF. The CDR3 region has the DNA TGTGCCAGCGGGTCGTTTTTTGACAATAACACTGAAGCTTTCTTT.

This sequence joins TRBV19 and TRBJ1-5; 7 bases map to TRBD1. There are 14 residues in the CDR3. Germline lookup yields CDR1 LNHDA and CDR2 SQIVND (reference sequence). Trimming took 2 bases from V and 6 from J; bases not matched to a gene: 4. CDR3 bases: TGTGCCAGTAGTATAAGCAGGGGGGGTCAGCCCCAGCATTTT. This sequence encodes CASSISRGGQPQHF. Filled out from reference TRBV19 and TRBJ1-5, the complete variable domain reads DGGITQSPKYLFRKEGQNVTLSCEQNLNHDAMYWYRQDPGQGLRLIYYSQIVNDFQKGDIAEGYSVSREKKESFPLTVTSAQKNPTAFYLCASSISRGGQPQHFGDGTRLSIL.

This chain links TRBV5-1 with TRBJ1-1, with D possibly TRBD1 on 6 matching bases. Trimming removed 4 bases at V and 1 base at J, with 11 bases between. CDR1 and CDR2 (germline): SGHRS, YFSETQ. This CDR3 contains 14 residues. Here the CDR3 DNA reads TGCGCCAGCAGCGACCCGGGACAGAACACTGAAGCTTTCTTT. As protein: CASSDPGQNTEAFF.

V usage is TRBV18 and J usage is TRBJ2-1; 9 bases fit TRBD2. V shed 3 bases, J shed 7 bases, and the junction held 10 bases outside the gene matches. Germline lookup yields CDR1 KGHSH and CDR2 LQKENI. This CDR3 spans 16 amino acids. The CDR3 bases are TGTGCCAGCTCACCCCCGGGCGGGGGGGCCGTAAATGAGCAGTTCTTC. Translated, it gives CASSPPGGGAVNEQFF. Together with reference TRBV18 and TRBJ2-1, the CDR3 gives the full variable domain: NAGVMQNPRHLVRRRGQEARLRCSPMKGHSHVYWYRQLPEEGLKFMVYLQKENIIDESGMPKERFSAEFPKEGPSILRIQQVVRGDSAAYFCASSPPGGGAVNEQFFGPGTRLTVL.

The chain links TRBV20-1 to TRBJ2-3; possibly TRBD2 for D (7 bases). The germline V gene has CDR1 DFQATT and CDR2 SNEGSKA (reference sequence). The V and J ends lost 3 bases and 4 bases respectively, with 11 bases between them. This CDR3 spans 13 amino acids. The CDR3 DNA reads TGCAGTGCTAGTGGGGGGGGCGCAGATACGCAGTATTTT. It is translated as CSASGGGADTQYF.

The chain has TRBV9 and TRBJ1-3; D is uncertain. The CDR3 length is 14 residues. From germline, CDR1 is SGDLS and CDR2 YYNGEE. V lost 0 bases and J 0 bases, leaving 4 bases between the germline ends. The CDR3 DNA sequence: TGTGCCAGCAGCGTAGCTCACTCTGGAAACACCATATATTTT. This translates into CASSVAHSGNTIYF.

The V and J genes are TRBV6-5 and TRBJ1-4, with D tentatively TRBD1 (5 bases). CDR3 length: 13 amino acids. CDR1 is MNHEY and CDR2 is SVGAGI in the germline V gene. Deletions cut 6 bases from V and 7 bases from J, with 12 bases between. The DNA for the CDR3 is TGTGCCAGCAGGCCCGGGACGGGTGAAAAACTGTTTTTT. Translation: CASRPGTGEKLFF.

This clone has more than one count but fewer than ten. CDR3 sequence reads: CASSQARGRETQYF. CDR3 bases: TGCGCCAGCAGCCAAGCCAGGGGCAGGGAGACCCAGTACTTC. The chain carries TRBV4-1 and TRBJ2-5; D possibly corresponds to TRBD1 (6 bases). This CDR3 has 14 residues. Trimming stripped 1 base from V and 5 bases from J, with 11 bases between. The germline gives CDR1 MGHRA, CDR2 YSYEKL.

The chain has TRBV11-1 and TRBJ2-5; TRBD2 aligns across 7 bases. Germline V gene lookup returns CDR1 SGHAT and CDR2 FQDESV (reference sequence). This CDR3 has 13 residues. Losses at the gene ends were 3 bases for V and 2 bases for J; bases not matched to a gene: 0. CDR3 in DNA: TGTGCCAGCAGCTTCGGGGGGCAAGAGACCCAGTACTTC. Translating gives CASSFGGQETQYF.

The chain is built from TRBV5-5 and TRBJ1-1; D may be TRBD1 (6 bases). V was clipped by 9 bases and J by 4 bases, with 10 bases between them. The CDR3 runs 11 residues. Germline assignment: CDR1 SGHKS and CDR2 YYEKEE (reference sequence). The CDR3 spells CAIRGGTEAFF. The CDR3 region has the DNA TGTGCCATTAGGGGGGGCACTGAAGCTTTCTTT. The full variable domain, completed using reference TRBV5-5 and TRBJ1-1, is DAGVTQSPTHLIKTRGQQVTLRCSPISGHKSVSWYQQVLGQGPQFIFQYYEKEERGRGNFPDRFSARQFPNYSSELNVNALLLGDSALYLCAIRGGTEAFFGQGTRLTVV.

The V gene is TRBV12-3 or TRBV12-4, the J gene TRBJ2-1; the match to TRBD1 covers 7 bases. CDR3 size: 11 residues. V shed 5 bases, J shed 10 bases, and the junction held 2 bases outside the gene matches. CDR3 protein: CASSPGQEQFF. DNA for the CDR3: TGTGCCAGCAGTCCGGGACAGGAGCAGTTCTTC.

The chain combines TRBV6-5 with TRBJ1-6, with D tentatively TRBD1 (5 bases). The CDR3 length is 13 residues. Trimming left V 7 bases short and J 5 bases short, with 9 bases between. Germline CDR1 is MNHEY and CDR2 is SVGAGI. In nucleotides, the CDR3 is TGTGCCAGCATCGGGACTCATAATTCACCCCTCCACTTT. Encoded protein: CASIGTHNSPLHF.

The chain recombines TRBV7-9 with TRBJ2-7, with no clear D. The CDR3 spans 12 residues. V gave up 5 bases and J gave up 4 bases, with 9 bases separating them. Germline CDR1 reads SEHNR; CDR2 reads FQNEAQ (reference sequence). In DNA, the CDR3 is TGTGCCAGCAGCAAAGGTGGTTACGAGCAGTACTTC. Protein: CASSKGGYEQYF.

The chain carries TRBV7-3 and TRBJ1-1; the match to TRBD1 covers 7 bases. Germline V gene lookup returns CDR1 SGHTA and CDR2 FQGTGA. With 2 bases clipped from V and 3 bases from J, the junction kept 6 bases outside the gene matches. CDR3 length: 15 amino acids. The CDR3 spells CASSLGGTADTEAFF. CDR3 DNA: TGTGCCAGCAGCTTAGGAGGGACAGCCGACACTGAAGCTTTCTTT.